A selection of T cell receptor beta chains follows, all from one sample in a study of blood T cell repertoires in COVID-19. This table comes from immunoSEQ multiplex PCR, and its TCRdb copy is limited to in-frame clones, with some not included. Of more than 250,000 clones in the sample, approximately 85% were seen once. Sequenced sample: peripheral blood. These receptors originate from a man in his fifties with active or convalescent COVID-19. CDR3s include the opening cysteine and the closing phenylalanine or tryptophan. Fields, in order: CDR3 length, J gene, V gene, D gene, CDR3 protein. D genes are given only for firm matches.

cdr3_length: 14; j_call: TRBJ1-4; v_call: TRBV9; d_call: TRBD1; cdr3_aa: CASSADRVGEKLFF
cdr3_length: 15; j_call: TRBJ1-4; v_call: TRBV2; d_call: TRBD1; cdr3_aa: CASRKTGGLYEKLFF
cdr3_length: 15; j_call: TRBJ1-6; v_call: TRBV27; d_call: NA; cdr3_aa: CASSSRDIHNSPLHF
cdr3_length: 13; j_call: TRBJ1-1; v_call: TRBV5-1; d_call: NA; cdr3_aa: CASSLDPLLEAFF
cdr3_length: 16; j_call: TRBJ1-3; v_call: TRBV6-5; d_call: NA; cdr3_aa: CASSSDSLGGGNTIYF
cdr3_length: 16; j_call: TRBJ2-1; v_call: TRBV7-2; d_call: TRBD2; cdr3_aa: CASSLGAGVSYNEQFF
cdr3_length: 13; j_call: TRBJ1-1; v_call: TRBV19; d_call: NA; cdr3_aa: CASTLDRNTEAFF
cdr3_length: 11; j_call: TRBJ1-2; v_call: TRBV5-6; d_call: NA; cdr3_aa: CASSFATGYTF
cdr3_length: 17; j_call: TRBJ2-7; v_call: TRBV7-2; d_call: TRBD2; cdr3_aa: CASSENPQAGGRREQYF
cdr3_length: 14; j_call: TRBJ2-7; v_call: TRBV9; d_call: NA; cdr3_aa: CASNPWGHSYEQYF
cdr3_length: 12; j_call: TRBJ1-4; v_call: TRBV30; d_call: NA; cdr3_aa: CAWNYRVGKLFF
cdr3_length: 16; j_call: TRBJ2-3; v_call: TRBV9; d_call: NA; cdr3_aa: CASSVVGSGRSDTQYF
cdr3_length: 12; j_call: TRBJ2-4; v_call: TRBV7-7; d_call: TRBD2; cdr3_aa: CASSSSGNIQYF
cdr3_length: 14; j_call: TRBJ1-1; v_call: TRBV27; d_call: NA; cdr3_aa: CASRPRGSYTEAFF
cdr3_length: 16; j_call: TRBJ2-7; v_call: TRBV6-2/TRBV6-3; d_call: TRBD1; cdr3_aa: CASSSFGTGQFYEQYF
cdr3_length: 11; j_call: TRBJ1-4; v_call: TRBV12-3/TRBV12-4; d_call: NA; cdr3_aa: CASSFSEKLFF
cdr3_length: 14; j_call: TRBJ2-2; v_call: TRBV9; d_call: TRBD1; cdr3_aa: CASSPGQGAWELFF
cdr3_length: 13; j_call: TRBJ1-2; v_call: TRBV10-3; d_call: NA; cdr3_aa: CAISEANREGYTF
cdr3_length: 20; j_call: TRBJ2-7; v_call: TRBV3-1/TRBV3-2; d_call: TRBD1; cdr3_aa: CASSIGTGGFRGTFRDEQYF
cdr3_length: 13; j_call: TRBJ2-7; v_call: TRBV2; d_call: NA; cdr3_aa: CASGTLSSYEQYF
cdr3_length: 15; j_call: TRBJ2-5; v_call: TRBV5-5; d_call: NA; cdr3_aa: CASSGGQGFQETQYF
cdr3_length: 16; j_call: TRBJ2-2; v_call: TRBV11-2; d_call: TRBD1; cdr3_aa: CASSGHRGPNTGELFF
cdr3_length: 12; j_call: TRBJ1-2; v_call: TRBV12-3/TRBV12-4; d_call: NA; cdr3_aa: CASGEENYGYTF
cdr3_length: 15; j_call: TRBJ2-5; v_call: TRBV9; d_call: TRBD2; cdr3_aa: CASSVGPGGQETQYF
cdr3_length: 12; j_call: TRBJ1-2; v_call: TRBV30; d_call: NA; cdr3_aa: CAWSPGNYGYTF
cdr3_length: 16; j_call: TRBJ2-7; v_call: TRBV19; d_call: TRBD2; cdr3_aa: CASTGQGPSGSLEQYF
cdr3_length: 16; j_call: TRBJ2-3; v_call: TRBV4-1; d_call: TRBD2; cdr3_aa: CASSQEFSGSGDTQYF
cdr3_length: 11; j_call: TRBJ2-7; v_call: TRBV20-1; d_call: NA; cdr3_aa: CSAQSGREQYF
cdr3_length: 15; j_call: TRBJ2-2; v_call: TRBV19; d_call: NA; cdr3_aa: CASSMYGASTGELFF
cdr3_length: 15; j_call: TRBJ1-2; v_call: TRBV27; d_call: TRBD1; cdr3_aa: CASSILGQGSYGYTF
cdr3_length: 12; j_call: TRBJ2-1; v_call: TRBV12-3/TRBV12-4; d_call: NA; cdr3_aa: CASSLTGDEQFF
cdr3_length: 12; j_call: TRBJ2-7; v_call: TRBV5-8; d_call: NA; cdr3_aa: CASSLDYYEQYF
cdr3_length: 13; j_call: TRBJ2-7; v_call: TRBV7-3; d_call: TRBD1; cdr3_aa: CASSPDRGGEQYF
cdr3_length: 14; j_call: TRBJ1-1; v_call: TRBV5-1; d_call: NA; cdr3_aa: CASSLGGTGFEAFF
cdr3_length: 16; j_call: TRBJ1-1; v_call: TRBV9; d_call: TRBD1; cdr3_aa: CASSAHTGTANTEAFF
cdr3_length: 15; j_call: TRBJ2-3; v_call: TRBV24-1; d_call: TRBD2; cdr3_aa: CATSEVTSGTDTQYF
cdr3_length: 10; j_call: TRBJ2-1; v_call: TRBV20-1; d_call: NA; cdr3_aa: CSADTAAQFF
cdr3_length: 12; j_call: TRBJ2-7; v_call: TRBV28; d_call: NA; cdr3_aa: CASSGAAYEQYF
cdr3_length: 15; j_call: TRBJ2-1; v_call: TRBV11-1; d_call: NA; cdr3_aa: CASSLDPVPYNEQFF
cdr3_length: 12; j_call: TRBJ2-7; v_call: TRBV2; d_call: NA; cdr3_aa: CASSVGFYEQYF
cdr3_length: 14; j_call: TRBJ1-4; v_call: TRBV19; d_call: NA; cdr3_aa: CASSTDRQTEKLFF
cdr3_length: 17; j_call: TRBJ1-4; v_call: TRBV11-3; d_call: NA; cdr3_aa: CASSADSRKVHNEKLFF
cdr3_length: 13; j_call: TRBJ2-7; v_call: TRBV15; d_call: NA; cdr3_aa: CATSRDAGYEQYF
cdr3_length: 14; j_call: TRBJ2-7; v_call: TRBV6-5; d_call: TRBD1; cdr3_aa: CASRHRGATSEQYF
cdr3_length: 12; j_call: TRBJ2-3; v_call: TRBV29-1; d_call: NA; cdr3_aa: CSVGLTTDTQYF
cdr3_length: 15; j_call: TRBJ2-2; v_call: TRBV27; d_call: NA; cdr3_aa: CASSLRMTNTGELFF
cdr3_length: 13; j_call: TRBJ1-5; v_call: TRBV7-3; d_call: NA; cdr3_aa: CASSLGFGQPQHF
cdr3_length: 15; j_call: TRBJ1-4; v_call: TRBV4-3; d_call: NA; cdr3_aa: CASSQDLQGNEKLFF
cdr3_length: 15; j_call: TRBJ1-2; v_call: TRBV5-1; d_call: TRBD1; cdr3_aa: CASEIQGALGYGYTF
cdr3_length: 11; j_call: TRBJ2-7; v_call: TRBV2; d_call: NA; cdr3_aa: CASGRNYEQYF
cdr3_length: 15; j_call: TRBJ1-1; v_call: TRBV19; d_call: TRBD1; cdr3_aa: CASRRNRGANTEAFF
cdr3_length: 15; j_call: TRBJ1-1; v_call: TRBV5-1; d_call: NA; cdr3_aa: CASSFSTGFNTEAFF
cdr3_length: 12; j_call: TRBJ2-7; v_call: TRBV2; d_call: TRBD2; cdr3_aa: CASKAGVGEQYF
cdr3_length: 12; j_call: TRBJ2-7; v_call: TRBV5-6; d_call: NA; cdr3_aa: CASSLDGYEQYF